A selection of T cell receptor beta chains follows, all from one sample in a study of technical replicates of blood from a handful of donors. Some clones are missing from TCRdb's copy, which holds only in-frame ones; the method was immunoSEQ multiplex PCR. The data contain just over 80,000 clones, 94% of them seen just once; the ten biggest clones take up 0.38%. Sequencing was carried out using T cells isolated from PBMCs. The receptors here all came from a human donor in good health. Both conserved end residues are part of each CDR3. A D gene is named only where the DNA matches it firmly. Only part of the rows carry a size: once, few, many, or a class if the clone is expanded.

CDR3aa: CASSSPGEGSGNTIYF
CDR3nt: TGTGCCAGCAGCTCTCCAGGGGAGGGTTCTGGAAACACCATATATTTT
len: 16
v_gene: TRBV7-8
d_gene: .
j_gene: TRBJ1-3
abundance: once

CDR3aa: CAWGGDNYNEQFF
CDR3nt: TGTGCCTGGGGGGGGGACAATTACAATGAGCAGTTCTTC
len: 13
v_gene: TRBV30
d_gene: .
j_gene: TRBJ2-1
abundance: .

CDR3aa: CASSAWQLENSYEQYF
CDR3nt: TGTGCCAGCAGTGCATGGCAGTTGGAGAACTCCTACGAGCAGTACTTC
len: 16
v_gene: TRBV2
d_gene: .
j_gene: TRBJ2-7
abundance: .

CDR3aa: CAWSGGFSREQYF
CDR3nt: TGTGCCTGGAGTGGCGGTTTTTCGAGGGAGCAGTACTTC
len: 13
v_gene: TRBV30
d_gene: .
j_gene: TRBJ2-7
abundance: .

CDR3aa: CSVVGGDIPTDTQYF
CDR3nt: TGCAGCGTTGTAGGAGGAGATATTCCCACAGATACGCAGTATTTT
len: 15
v_gene: TRBV29-1
d_gene: .
j_gene: TRBJ2-3
abundance: .

CDR3aa: CASSRRGTIGNTIYF
CDR3nt: TGTGCCAGCAGCCGCAGAGGGACAATTGGAAACACCATATATTTT
len: 15
v_gene: TRBV7-2
d_gene: .
j_gene: TRBJ1-3
abundance: once

CDR3aa: CASSLARDLGSGANVLTF
CDR3nt: TGTGCCAGCAGCTTGGCCAGGGATTTGGGCTCTGGGGCCAACGTCCTGACTTTC
len: 18
v_gene: TRBV5-4
d_gene: .
j_gene: TRBJ2-6
abundance: .

CDR3aa: CASSGGSSYNEQFF
CDR3nt: TGTGCCAGCAGTGGGGGGAGCTCCTACAATGAGCAGTTCTTC
len: 14
v_gene: TRBV27
d_gene: .
j_gene: TRBJ2-1
abundance: .

CDR3aa: CASSFLGAEKLFF
CDR3nt: TGTGCCAGCAGCTTCTTGGGGGCCGAAAAACTGTTTTTT
len: 13
v_gene: TRBV11-2
d_gene: .
j_gene: TRBJ1-4
abundance: .

CDR3aa: CASSPVLNSYNEQFF
CDR3nt: TGTGCCAGCAGTCCTGTGCTAAACTCCTACAATGAGCAGTTCTTC
len: 15
v_gene: TRBV6-1
d_gene: .
j_gene: TRBJ2-1
abundance: .

CDR3aa: CASSFELAGSFSYEQYF
CDR3nt: TGTGCCAGCAGTTTTGAGCTAGCGGGAAGTTTCTCCTACGAGCAGTACTTC
len: 17
v_gene: TRBV28
d_gene: TRBD2
j_gene: TRBJ2-7
abundance: .

CDR3aa: CASSKLPGEPQHF
CDR3nt: TGTGCCAGCAGCAAACTCCCGGGGGAGCCCCAGCATTTT
len: 13
v_gene: TRBV7-6
d_gene: .
j_gene: TRBJ1-5
abundance: .

CDR3aa: CASSPLYTGELFF
CDR3nt: TGTGCCAGCAGCCCTTTATACACCGGGGAGCTGTTTTTT
len: 13
v_gene: TRBV7-2
d_gene: .
j_gene: TRBJ2-2
abundance: once

CDR3aa: CASSLTGTNYGYTF
CDR3nt: TGTGCCAGCAGTTTGACAGGGACTAACTATGGCTACACCTTC
len: 14
v_gene: TRBV27
d_gene: TRBD1
j_gene: TRBJ1-2
abundance: once

CDR3aa: CASSEAPGTSGSYEQYF
CDR3nt: TGTGCCAGCAGTGAGGCTCCCGGGACTAGCGGGAGCTACGAGCAGTACTTC
len: 17
v_gene: TRBV25-1
d_gene: TRBD2
j_gene: TRBJ2-7
abundance: .

CDR3aa: CASSYGDNRVDFF
CDR3nt: TGTGCCAGCAGTTACGGGGACAATCGGGTCGATTTCTTT
len: 13
v_gene: TRBV6-6
d_gene: .
j_gene: TRBJ1-1
abundance: .

CDR3aa: CASSTFRDIYNEQFF
CDR3nt: TGTGCCAGTAGTACTTTTAGGGACATCTACAATGAGCAGTTCTTC
len: 15
v_gene: TRBV19
d_gene: .
j_gene: TRBJ2-1
abundance: .

CDR3aa: CASSSPKSQQFF
CDR3nt: TGTGCCAGCAGCTCCCCGAAGAGTCAGCAGTTCTTC
len: 12
v_gene: TRBV7-2
d_gene: .
j_gene: TRBJ2-1
abundance: .

CDR3aa: CASSLGQNTGELFF
CDR3nt: TGTGCCAGCAGCTTGGGACAGAACACCGGGGAGCTGTTTTTT
len: 14
v_gene: TRBV7-3
d_gene: .
j_gene: TRBJ2-2
abundance: .

CDR3aa: CATSHRDRTYNEQFF
CDR3nt: TGTGCCACCAGTCATAGAGACAGAACCTACAATGAGCAGTTCTTC
len: 15
v_gene: TRBV15
d_gene: .
j_gene: TRBJ2-1
abundance: .

CDR3aa: CASTPLRTGEGYTF
CDR3nt: TGTGCCAGTACCCCCCTCCGGACAGGGGAAGGCTACACCTTC
len: 14
v_gene: TRBV19
d_gene: TRBD1
j_gene: TRBJ1-2
abundance: .

CDR3aa: CASSQGTSGRETQYF
CDR3nt: TGCGCCAGCAGCCAAGGGACTAGCGGGCGAGAGACCCAGTACTTC
len: 15
v_gene: TRBV4-3
d_gene: TRBD2
j_gene: TRBJ2-5
abundance: once

CDR3aa: CASSALAGGSHEQYF
CDR3nt: TGTGCCAGTAGTGCACTAGCGGGAGGGTCCCACGAGCAGTACTTC
len: 15
v_gene: TRBV19
d_gene: TRBD2
j_gene: TRBJ2-7
abundance: .

CDR3aa: CASSVAIGTGRNTIYF
CDR3nt: TGTGCCAGCAGCGTAGCTATAGGGACAGGGAGAAACACCATATATTTT
len: 16
v_gene: TRBV9
d_gene: TRBD1
j_gene: TRBJ1-3
abundance: .

CDR3aa: CASSHQGSGYTF
CDR3nt: TGTGCCAGTAGTCATCAGGGTTCTGGCTACACCTTC
len: 12
v_gene: TRBV19
d_gene: .
j_gene: TRBJ1-2
abundance: .

CDR3aa: CASSLSGEQYF
CDR3nt: TGTGCCAGCAGCTTATCGGGGGAGCAGTACTTC
len: 11
v_gene: TRBV5-4
d_gene: .
j_gene: TRBJ2-7
abundance: .

CDR3aa: CASSSRTGTDTQYF
CDR3nt: TGTGCCAGCAGTTCTAGGACTGGCACAGATACGCAGTATTTT
len: 14
v_gene: TRBV27
d_gene: .
j_gene: TRBJ2-3
abundance: .

CDR3aa: CASSPGGYEQYF
CDR3nt: TGTGCCAGCTCACCCGGGGGCTACGAGCAGTACTTC
len: 12
v_gene: TRBV18
d_gene: .
j_gene: TRBJ2-7
abundance: .

CDR3aa: CASSYTGSGNTIYF
CDR3nt: TGTGCCAGCAGCTATACAGGGTCCGGAAACACCATATATTTT
len: 14
v_gene: TRBV7-9
d_gene: .
j_gene: TRBJ1-3
abundance: .